Listed below are T cell receptor beta chains from one sample, sequenced in a study of post-analysis software for immune sequencing data. Each CDR3 protein is one row after TCRdb ran MiXCR on the PCR reads. The table has about 760,000 distinct CDR3 sequences, less than 35% seen once. Material for sequencing was blood. Receptors originate from a girl between 5 and 17 years old with multiple sclerosis. CDR3s include the opening cysteine and the closing phenylalanine or tryptophan.

cdr3_aa	v_call	j_call
CSVVGQGAGELFF	TRBV29-1	TRBJ2-2
CASSPVVGNQPQHF	TRBV7-2	TRBJ1-5
CATSDRYNEQFF	TRBV24-1	TRBJ2-1
CASSLRREDNNEQFF	TRBV28	TRBJ2-1
CASSFGSSARGNEQFF	TRBV11-1	TRBJ2-1
CSVEDTGPQRNTIYF	TRBV29-1	TRBJ1-3
CASINPGLADNEQFF	TRBV2	TRBJ2-1
CASSLERQGAKNIQYF	TRBV7-9	TRBJ2-4
CSGGGSETQYF	TRBV29-1	TRBJ2-5
CSAADTGTGAYNEQFF	TRBV20-1	TRBJ2-1
CASSSQTGRVGNIQYF	TRBV4-3	TRBJ2-4
CASSGRLAGPTDTQYF	TRBV5-1	TRBJ2-3